The rows below give T cell receptor beta chains drawn from one sample of a study of metastatic and nonmetastatic thyroid tumors. MiXCR was used by TCRdb to re-call the PCR reads. Of tens of thousands of clones listed, approximately 26% are singletons. Sequences were obtained from blood. The receptors were gathered from a male donor with papillary thyroid cancer or a benign thyroid nodule (not recorded which). Some clones in this sample may be carry-over from other donors' samples. Each CDR3 is given with its conserved first and last residue. D genes are given only for firm matches. Some rows have no size entry. The others give once, few or many, or a class for an expanded clone.

J: TRBJ2-7; D: NA; size: NA; V: TRBV30; DNA: TGTGCCTGGACAGGAGACACCTACGAGCAGTACTTC; CDR3: CAWTGDTYEQYF
J: TRBJ2-7; D: NA; size: NA; V: TRBV3-1; DNA: TGTGCCAGCAGCCCAACCCAGACTACCTCCTACGAGCAGTACTTC; CDR3: CASSPTQTTSYEQYF
J: TRBJ2-1; D: NA; size: few; V: TRBV19; DNA: TGTGCCAGTAGTTACCTAAGCTACAATGAGCAGTTCTTC; CDR3: CASSYLSYNEQFF
J: TRBJ2-1; D: TRBD1; size: many; V: TRBV5-5; DNA: TGTGCCAGCAGCTTGCCTGGACAGGGGAATGAGCAGTTCTTC; CDR3: CASSLPGQGNEQFF
J: TRBJ1-1; D: TRBD1; size: many; V: TRBV28; DNA: TGTGCCAGCAGTTTGTATCAACAGGGGGACGGCACTGAAGCTTTCTTT; CDR3: CASSLYQQGDGTEAFF
J: TRBJ2-1; D: TRBD2; size: NA; V: TRBV30; DNA: TGTGCCTGGAGCCGCGGAGCGGGAGGAATCTACAATGAGCAGTTCTTC; CDR3: CAWSRGAGGIYNEQFF
J: TRBJ1-1; D: TRBD1; size: NA; V: TRBV13; DNA: TGTGCCAGCAGCCCATCCGGGACAGGGGGCCCTGAAGCTTTCTTT; CDR3: CASSPSGTGGPEAFF
J: TRBJ2-7; D: NA; size: NA; V: TRBV7-8; DNA: TGTGCCAGCAGCTTAGAGAGCGGGCACTACGAGCAGTACTTC; CDR3: CASSLESGHYEQYF
J: TRBJ2-2; D: TRBD1; size: NA; V: TRBV5-5; DNA: TGTGCCAGCATTCCTTCGGGACAGGCCAACACCGGGGAGCTGTTTTTT; CDR3: CASIPSGQANTGELFF
J: TRBJ2-7; D: TRBD2; size: NA; V: TRBV20-1; DNA: TGCAGTGCTAGCCCATCGGAAGGAGGACTAGCGGGAGGAAGGCCCTACGAGCAGTACTTC; CDR3: CSASPSEGGLAGGRPYEQYF
J: TRBJ2-3; D: NA; size: many; V: TRBV4-1; DNA: TGCGCCAGCAGCGACCCAACAGGGCCTAGCACAGATACGCAGTATTTT; CDR3: CASSDPTGPSTDTQYF
J: TRBJ2-7; D: NA; size: NA; V: TRBV7-8; DNA: TGTGCCAGCAGCTTAGCGAGACAGATCTTTTACGGCGAGCAGTACTTC; CDR3: CASSLARQIFYGEQYF
J: TRBJ2-3; D: TRBD2; size: NA; V: TRBV20-1; DNA: TGCAGTGCTTGTGGTCTAGCGGGAGGTTGGGATACGCAGTATTTT; CDR3: CSACGLAGGWDTQYF
J: TRBJ2-3; D: NA; size: many; V: TRBV30; DNA: TGTGCCTGGAGTGTTGGGGCAGATACGCAGTATTTT; CDR3: CAWSVGADTQYF
J: TRBJ2-7; D: NA; size: many; V: TRBV18; DNA: TGTGCCAGCTCACCCACTAGCTTACTGATCTCCTACGAGCAGTACTTC; CDR3: CASSPTSLLISYEQYF
J: TRBJ2-7; D: NA; size: many; V: TRBV20-1; DNA: TGCAGTGCTAGAGATCTAACCGGGAACTCCTACGAGCAGTACTTC; CDR3: CSARDLTGNSYEQYF
J: TRBJ1-1; D: TRBD1; size: many; V: TRBV4-2; DNA: TGTGCCAGCGATTCCGGGACAGGCTTCCGGAACACTGAAGCTTTCTTT; CDR3: CASDSGTGFRNTEAFF
J: TRBJ1-2; D: NA; size: many; V: TRBV2; DNA: TGTGCCAGCAGTGAAAACGATGGCTACACCTTC; CDR3: CASSENDGYTF
J: TRBJ2-7; D: NA; size: NA; V: TRBV10-2; DNA: TGCGCCAGCAGTGAAGTTCGTACTCTAGTCGACGAGCAGTACTTC; CDR3: CASSEVRTLVDEQYF
J: TRBJ1-5; D: NA; size: NA; V: TRBV19; DNA: TGTGCCAGTAGTTCACGGCAGGGGAGCAATCAGCCCCAGCATTTT; CDR3: CASSSRQGSNQPQHF
J: TRBJ1-1; D: NA; size: many; V: TRBV5-1; DNA: TGCGCCAGCAGCTTCCTCCCGCAGAGTGAAGCTTTCTTT; CDR3: CASSFLPQSEAFF
J: TRBJ2-6; D: NA; size: few; V: TRBV12-3/TRBV12-4; DNA: TGTGCCAGCAGTCCCAGGGCTGGTGTTGCCAACGTCCTGACTTTC; CDR3: CASSPRAGVANVLTF
J: TRBJ2-7; D: NA; size: many; V: TRBV6-2/TRBV6-3; DNA: TGTGCCAGCAGTTACGGGACGGGTTATAGCTCCTACGAGCAGTACTTC; CDR3: CASSYGTGYSSYEQYF
J: TRBJ2-7; D: NA; size: once; V: TRBV20-1; DNA: TGCAGTGCTGGAACCGAGCTGACGCGACAGTACTTC; CDR3: CSAGTELTRQYF
J: TRBJ2-1; D: TRBD1; size: NA; V: TRBV5-1; DNA: TGCGCCAGCAGCTCATCCGGGACAGGGGTAATGAATGAGCAGTTCTTC; CDR3: CASSSSGTGVMNEQFF
J: TRBJ1-5; D: NA; size: few; V: TRBV28; DNA: TGTGCCAGCAGTGACGGGATACGATCCCCCCAGCATTTT; CDR3: CASSDGIRSPQHF
J: TRBJ1-1; D: NA; size: many; V: TRBV6-1; DNA: TGTGCCAGCGAGTGGCAGGGGCAGGTAGGGGCTGAAGCTTTCTTT; CDR3: CASEWQGQVGAEAFF
J: TRBJ2-7; D: TRBD1; size: NA; V: TRBV6-2/TRBV6-3; DNA: TGTGCCAGCAGCATACAAGGGGACAGCTCCTACGAGCAGTACTTC; CDR3: CASSIQGDSSYEQYF
J: TRBJ1-5; D: TRBD1; size: NA; V: TRBV28; DNA: TGTGCCAGCAGTTGGGACAGGGGAACCATTAACAATCAGCCCCAGCATTTT; CDR3: CASSWDRGTINNQPQHF
J: TRBJ2-3; D: TRBD2; size: many; V: TRBV29-1; DNA: TGCAGCGTTGGGACTAGCGGGAGCTTGGCAGATACGCAGTATTTT; CDR3: CSVGTSGSLADTQYF
J: TRBJ2-3; D: NA; size: many; V: TRBV6-1; DNA: TGTGCCAGCAGTCTCGAACCGCGCACAGATACGCAGTATTTT; CDR3: CASSLEPRTDTQYF
J: TRBJ2-3; D: NA; size: many; V: TRBV6-1; DNA: TGTGCCAGCAGTGCCCCTCTCGGGTCGGGGACAGATACGCAGTATTTT; CDR3: CASSAPLGSGTDTQYF
J: TRBJ2-2; D: NA; size: NA; V: TRBV6-1; DNA: TGTGCCAGCAGTATCGGACAGATCGCGAACACCGGGGAGCTGTTTTTT; CDR3: CASSIGQIANTGELFF
J: TRBJ1-1; D: TRBD1; size: medium-sized; V: TRBV18; DNA: TGTGCCAGCTGGCAGGGGGGGAGCGCTGAAGCTTTCTTT; CDR3: CASWQGGSAEAFF
J: TRBJ1-5; D: TRBD1; size: many; V: TRBV4-1; DNA: TGCGCCAGCAGCCAAGGACAGGGTCCCCGAGGTCAGCCCCAGCATTTT; CDR3: CASSQGQGPRGQPQHF
J: TRBJ2-7; D: TRBD2; size: few; V: TRBV6-1; DNA: TGTGCCAGCACTGGGAGTAGCGGGAGTTACGAGCAGTACTTC; CDR3: CASTGSSGSYEQYF
J: TRBJ1-2; D: NA; size: NA; V: TRBV5-5; DNA: TGTGCCAGCAGCTTGGTGGCAGTTCAGATTTCGGGCTACACCTTC; CDR3: CASSLVAVQISGYTF
J: TRBJ1-6; D: TRBD1; size: few; V: TRBV2; DNA: TGTGCCAGCAGTGAAGTGGGACAGGGAAATTCACCCCTCCACTTT; CDR3: CASSEVGQGNSPLHF
J: TRBJ1-5; D: TRBD1; size: NA; V: TRBV12-3/TRBV12-4; DNA: TGTGCCAGCAGTTTAGGACAGGGGGCGGGCGGCAATCAGCCCCAGCATTTT; CDR3: CASSLGQGAGGNQPQHF
J: TRBJ1-4; D: NA; size: NA; V: TRBV2; DNA: TGTGCCAGCAGTGAGGATTTGACTCGGGGTGAAAAACTGTTTTTT; CDR3: CASSEDLTRGEKLFF